The entry below gives a single T cell receptor (beta chain) sequence along with its context. What it binds is unknown. Mismatch with germline at one junction end may stem from a read error. The source of the sample is a study of post-analysis software for immune sequencing data. Findings and caveats of the study: Five or six TRBV segments were significantly more frequent in patients than in controls. TRBV5-6, TRBV5-1 and TRBV20-1 were among these segments. Multiple sclerosis patients had significantly lower normalized Chao1 diversity than controls.

The germline V gene encodes CDR1 ENHRY and CDR2 SYGVKD. The CDR3 totals 17 residues. Sequencing libraries made from TCR beta cDNA carried unique molecular identifiers. TCRdb reanalysed the PCR reads using MiXCR and keeps one entry per CDR3 protein. The sample yields approximately 770,000 distinct CDR3 sequences, around 46% seen once. The sequence was collected from a girl aged 5-17 years with multiple sclerosis. The sequencing sample was made of blood. The chain recombines TRBV10-3 with TRBJ2-6; D might be TRBD1 (5 bases). The CDR3 region has the DNA TGTGCCATCAGTGGAGTTGGAACAAGCTCTGGGGCCAACGTCCGGACTTTC. Protein sequence: CAISGVGTSSGANVRTF.